This T cell receptor beta chain is from a study of cytomegalovirus exposure and HLA in healthy donors. Findings of the study overall: Reported performance of the classifier showed diagnosis of cytomegalovirus status with high specificity and sensitivity. Researchers counted around 180 TCR beta chains as cytomegalovirus-associated. Most TCR sequences were rare, but some public TCRs occurred in many donors.

This CDR3 has 14 residues. The germline CDR1 and CDR2 sequences are MRHNA and SNTAGT. V shed 5 bases and J shed 4 bases, with 11 bases lying between them. The method was immunoSEQ multiplex PCR; TCRdb's version includes in-frame clones alone and lacks a portion of them. The repertoire holds approximately 180,000 clones, 87% seen once, with roughly 1.3% in the top ten. A word on this clone: Its antigen is as yet unknown.

Sequencing used PBMCs. The chain couples TRBV6-4 to TRBJ2-2, with a possible D match to TRBD2 (5 bases). The TCR comes from a woman under 40 in good health and CMV-seronegative. The CDR3 nucleotides read TGTGCCAGCAGTCCAGGACTTAGCACCGGGGAGCTGTTTTTT. It yields the protein CASSPGLSTGELFF.